What follows are 26 T cell receptor beta chains derived from one specimen sequenced in a study of blood T cell repertoires in COVID-19. Profiling relied on immunoSEQ multiplex PCR, and the TCRdb table lists in-frame clones only, not all of them. This sample has fewer than 500,000 clones, with around 90% found just once. The sequencing sample was made of PBMCs or T cells enriched from blood (not recorded which). Every receptor here comes from a woman aged 18-30 years with acute COVID-19.

In this sample, this clone turned up once. This chain uses TRBV29-1 with TRBJ1-1; D unresolved. CDR1 and CDR2 (germline): SQVTM, ANQGSEA. The CDR3 is 11 residues long. V shed 7 bases and J shed 6 bases, with 12 bases lying between them. The CDR3 DNA is TGCAGCGCCCGCCGGGGAGCTGAAGCTTTCTTT. Protein: CSARRGAEAFF.

The chain carries TRBV27 and TRBJ2-5, with D perhaps matching TRBD2 (6 bases). The V and J ends lost 4 bases and 5 bases respectively, with 17 bases between them. The CDR3 spans 15 residues. The germline gives CDR1 MNHEY, CDR2 SMNVEV (reference sequence). The CDR3 loop is CASSWGGEGWETQYF. CDR3 DNA: TGTGCCAGCAGTTGGGGAGGAGAGGGTTGGGAGACCCAGTACTTC.

The chain has TRBV3-1 (or the pseudogene TRBV3-2) and TRBJ2-4; 7 positions agree with TRBD2. V shed 1 base, J shed 6 bases, and the junction held 9 bases outside the gene matches. CDR3 length equals 16 residues. Germline values: CDR1 LGHDT, CDR2 YNNKEL (reference sequence). The CDR3 reads CASSQGFAGEGNIQYF. The CDR3 DNA reads as TGTGCCAGCAGCCAAGGATTTGCGGGAGAAGGAAACATTCAGTACTTC.

Comments on this clone: Germline and junction disagree at one end, which may indicate a read error. The V call is TRBV7-7, the J call TRBJ1-3; 7 positions match TRBD1. CDR3 length: 13 amino acids. CDR1 and CDR2 (germline): SSHAT, FNYEAQ (reference sequence). The CDR3: CASSPDTGTALYF. CDR3 nucleotide sequence: TGTGCTAGCAGCCCCGATACCGGGACAGCGTTATATTTT.

The genes are TRBV10-1 and TRBJ2-5; tentative D call: TRBD2 (5 bases). Trimming pared 3 bases from V and 3 bases from J, leaving 14 bases between. This CDR3 comprises 15 residues. Germline V lookup: CDR1 WNHNN, CDR2 SYGVQD (reference sequence). The CDR3: CASSDPGRGKETQYF. CDR3 DNA: TGCGCCAGCAGTGACCCCGGTCGGGGAAAAGAGACCCAGTACTTC.

The chain is built from TRBV11-3 and TRBJ1-1; a possible D gene is TRBD1 (5 bases). Germline V CDR1 and CDR2: SGHNT, YENEEA. V dropped 5 bases and J dropped 5 bases, with 12 bases sitting between them. This CDR3 is built from 13 residues. CDR3 loop: CASSAQGGTEAFF. Here the CDR3 DNA reads TGTGCCAGCAGCGCCCAGGGAGGTACTGAAGCTTTCTTT.

This clone has just a few counts. This chain connects TRBV20-1 to TRBJ1-5; D gene unclear. V dropped 3 bases and J dropped 0 bases, with 9 bases sitting between them. Germline V lookup: CDR1 DFQATT, CDR2 SNEGSKA (reference sequence). The CDR3 consists of 14 residues. CDR3: CSASNRHSNQPQHF. The DNA of the CDR3 is TGCAGTGCTAGTAACAGACATAGCAATCAGCCCCAGCATTTT.

This sequence joins TRBV7-9 and TRBJ2-2; a weak D match, TRBD2 (7 bases). Germline CDR1 SEHNR, CDR2 FQNEAQ (reference sequence). The V gene lost 4 bases and the J gene lost 2 bases, with 17 bases spanning the gap. This CDR3 region has 17 residues. DNA for the CDR3: TGTGCCAGCAGCTCTACCGAGGGGGGGGTCAACACCGGGGAGCTGTTTTTT. It encodes CASSSTEGGVNTGELFF. Filled out from reference TRBV7-9 and TRBJ2-2, the complete variable domain reads DTGVSQNPRHKITKRGQNVTFRCDPISEHNRLYWYRQTLGQGPEFLTYFQNEAQLEKSRLLSDRFSAERPKGSFSTLEIQRTEQGDSAMYLCASSSTEGGVNTGELFFGEGSRLTVL.

The chain combines TRBV5-1 with TRBJ2-1, with D possibly TRBD1 on 6 matching bases. The CDR3 has 15 residues. V shed 2 bases and J shed 4 bases, with 13 bases lying between them. Germline V lookup: CDR1 SGHRS, CDR2 YFSETQ. CDR3: CASSFARGEYNEQFF. CDR3 DNA: TGCGCCAGCAGCTTCGCCAGGGGCGAATACAATGAGCAGTTCTTC.

This chain connects TRBV5-1 to TRBJ1-3, with 8 bases aligning to TRBD1. With 4 bases clipped from V and 4 bases from J, the junction kept 4 bases outside the gene matches. The germline gives CDR1 SGHRS, CDR2 YFSETQ. The CDR3 loop spans 14 amino acids. The CDR3 region is CASSAGGEGNTIYF. The CDR3 nucleotides are TGCGCCAGCAGCGCAGGGGGCGAGGGAAACACCATATATTTT.

CDR3 residues: CASSPGPQGNEKLFF. CDR3 coding DNA: TGTGCCAGCTCACCTGGTCCGCAGGGCAATGAAAAACTGTTTTTT. The chain recombines TRBV18 with TRBJ1-4, with D maybe TRBD1 (5 bases). With 3 bases removed from V and 5 bases from J, the gap between germline ends came to 13 bases. Germline V gives CDR1 KGHSH, CDR2 LQKENI. The CDR3 has 15 amino acids.

CDR3 residues: CASSLDRIINYGYTF. The CDR3 DNA reads TGTGCCAGCAGTTTGGACAGAATTATTAACTATGGCTACACCTTC. V usage is TRBV28 and J usage is TRBJ1-2; possibly TRBD1 for D (6 bases). The CDR3 consists of 15 residues. From germline, CDR1 is MDHEN and CDR2 SYDVKM. V dropped 3 bases and J dropped 1 base, with 12 bases sitting between them.

CDR3: CASSTGTGNNQPQHF. The CDR3 DNA follows: TGTGCCAGTAGTACTGGGACAGGGAACAATCAGCCCCAGCATTTT. This sequence joins TRBV19 and TRBJ1-5; 9 bases fit TRBD1. The CDR3 runs 15 residues. Trimming took 4 bases from V and 3 from J; bases not matched to a gene: 4. Germline V gives CDR1 LNHDA, CDR2 SQIVND (reference sequence).

A note on this clone: Just one base apart from a much larger clone, this may be a read error. The chain uses TRBV25-1 and TRBJ2-1; 12 nucleotides align to TRBD1. J gave up 5 bases and V 3 bases, and 2 bases lay outside the gene matches. CDR1 and CDR2 from the germline V gene are MGHDK and SYGVNS. The CDR3 covers 15 residues. CDR3 sequence: CASSDGTGGHNEQFF. The CDR3 DNA reads as TGTGCCAGCAGTGACGGGACAGGGGGCCACAATGAGCAGTTCTTC. Drawing the rest from reference TRBV25-1 and TRBJ2-1, the complete variable domain is EADIYQTPRYLVIGTGKKITLECSQTMGHDKMYWYQQDPGMELHLIHYSYGVNSTEKGDLSSESTVSRIRTEHFPLTLESARPSHTSQYLCASSDGTGGHNEQFFGPGTRLTVL.

This chain connects TRBV19 to TRBJ1-1, with TRBD1 matching over 8 bases. Trimming cost V 7 bases and J 5 bases; bases outside gene matches: 12. Germline loops: CDR1 LNHDA, CDR2 SQIVND (reference sequence). The CDR3 contains 15 residues. CDR3 protein: CASTPQSGGWTEAFF. The CDR3, as DNA: TGTGCCAGTACCCCACAATCAGGGGGCTGGACTGAAGCTTTCTTT. The full variable domain, with the rest looked up from reference TRBV19 and TRBJ1-1, is DGGITQSPKYLFRKEGQNVTLSCEQNLNHDAMYWYRQDPGQGLRLIYYSQIVNDFQKGDIAEGYSVSREKKESFPLTVTSAQKNPTAFYLCASTPQSGGWTEAFFGQGTRLTVV.

The chain recombines TRBV6-5 with TRBJ1-5; D gene unclear. Germline loops: CDR1 MNHEY, CDR2 SVGAGI. Trimming left V 8 bases short and J 4 bases short, with 12 bases between. The CDR3 sequence is 13 residues long. This CDR3 reads CASSPRTNQPQHF. The CDR3 DNA sequence: TGTGCCAGCTCACCACGTACTAATCAGCCCCAGCATTTT.

The rearrangement joins TRBV10-1 to TRBJ2-7; D unclear. This CDR3 is built from 13 residues. The V end was cut by 1 base, the J end by 4 bases, with 8 bases between. Germline V gene data show CDR1 as WNHNN and CDR2 as SYGVQD (reference sequence). Written as DNA, the CDR3 is TGCGCCAGCAGTGAGTTCCGAGGATACGAGCAGTACTTC. Translation gives CASSEFRGYEQYF.

J is TRBJ1-4 and V is TRBV7-9, with 8 bases aligning to TRBD1. J lost 7 bases, V lost 2 bases, and 12 bases had no gene match. The germline V gene encodes CDR1 SEHNR and CDR2 FQNEAQ (reference sequence). The CDR3 is 17 residues long. CDR3 sequence reads: CASSLPLDRGNVEKLFF. In DNA form, the CDR3 reads TGTGCCAGCAGCTTACCCCTTGACAGGGGCAACGTTGAAAAACTGTTTTTT.

The chain combines TRBV21-1 with TRBJ1-5; TRBD1, the table's D call, lacks a check against the DNA. TRBV21-1 is a listed pseudogene. The CDR3 is made up of 15 amino acids. The CDR3 DNA reads as TGTGCCAGCGAGGGGACAGGGATAGGCAATCAGCCCCAGCATTTT. Protein product: CASEGTGIGNQPQHF.

The CDR3, as DNA: TGTGCCAGCTCTCCAAGCGGGGGGGCCTACAATGAGCAGTTCTTC. It translates to CASSPSGGAYNEQFF. J is TRBJ2-1 and V is TRBV18; 10 nucleotides line up with TRBD2. CDR3 length: 15 residues. The V gene's germline CDR1 is KGHSH and CDR2 LQKENI. Trimming at V came to 6 bases and at J to 2 bases, leaving 4 bases not matched to a gene.

V is TRBV7-2 and J is TRBJ2-3, with TRBD2 matching over 14 bases. There are 17 residues in the CDR3. Per germline, CDR1 SGHTA and CDR2 FQGNSA. V was pared by 4 bases and J by 4 bases, with 7 bases of the junction left unmatched. DNA for the CDR3: TGTGCCAGCAGCTCGACTAGCGGGAGGGGGGAAGCAGATACGCAGTATTTT. Amino acids: CASSSTSGRGEADTQYF.

V usage is TRBV30 and J usage is TRBJ2-6; TRBD2 agrees at 8 bases. The length of the CDR3 is 16 residues. CDR1 and CDR2 (germline): GTSNPN, SVGIG (reference sequence). V shed 4 bases, J shed 2 bases, and the junction held 7 bases outside the gene matches. This chain's CDR3 is CAWIGASGPGANVLTF. The CDR3 DNA is TGTGCCTGGATCGGGGCTAGCGGGCCTGGGGCCAACGTCCTGACTTTC.

The chain's CDR3 is CASGLVGTNYGYTF. Here the CDR3 DNA reads TGTGCTAGTGGTTTGGTCGGGACTAACTATGGCTACACCTTC. This chain uses TRBV12-5 with TRBJ1-2; no clear D. Trimming removed 0 bases at V and 0 bases at J, with 5 bases between. From germline, CDR1 is LGHNT and CDR2 FRNRAP. The CDR3 contains 14 residues.

As DNA, the CDR3 is TGCGCCAGCAGCACGCGACAGGGGGCAAATGAAAAACTGTTTTTT. This encodes CASSTRQGANEKLFF. This chain joins TRBV5-1 and TRBJ1-4; TRBD1 matches 10 bases. V was clipped by 4 bases and J by 5 bases; unmatched bases: 5. CDR1 is SGHRS, CDR2 YFSETQ, per germline. The CDR3 spans 15 residues.

The rearrangement links TRBV19 to TRBJ2-2; 8 positions agree with TRBD2. This CDR3 region has 15 residues. The V segment lost 7 bases and the J segment 1 base; nucleotides outside the gene matches: 5. Looked up from germline, CDR1 is LNHDA and CDR2 is SQIVND (reference sequence). CDR3 sequence reads: CASKISGRNTGELFF. The CDR3 bases are TGTGCCAGTAAGATAAGCGGGAGGAACACCGGGGAGCTGTTTTTT.

This clone was picked up one time. The chain recombines TRBV11-2 with TRBJ1-3, with 8 bases identical to TRBD1. This CDR3 is 16 amino acids long. Per germline, CDR1 SGHAT and CDR2 FQNNGV. J was trimmed by 8 bases and V by 6 bases; bases with no gene match: 15. The DNA of the CDR3 is TGTGCCAGCAGTCCCACCGTGGCCAGGGGGCGCGACACCATATATTTT. Its translation: CASSPTVARGRDTIYF.